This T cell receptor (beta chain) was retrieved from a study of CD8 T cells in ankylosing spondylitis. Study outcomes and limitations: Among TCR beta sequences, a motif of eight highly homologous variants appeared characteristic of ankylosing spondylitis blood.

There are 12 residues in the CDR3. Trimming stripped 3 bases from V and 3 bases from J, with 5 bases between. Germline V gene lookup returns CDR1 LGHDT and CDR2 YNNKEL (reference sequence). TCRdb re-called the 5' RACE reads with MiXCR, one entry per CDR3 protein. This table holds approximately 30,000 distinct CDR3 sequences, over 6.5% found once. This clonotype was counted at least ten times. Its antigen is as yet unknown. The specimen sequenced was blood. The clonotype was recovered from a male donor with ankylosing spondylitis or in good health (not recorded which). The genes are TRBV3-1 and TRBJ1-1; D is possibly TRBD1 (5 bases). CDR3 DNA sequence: TGTGCCAGCAGCCAGGGGGACACTGAAGCTTTCTTT. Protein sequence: CASSQGDTEAFF.